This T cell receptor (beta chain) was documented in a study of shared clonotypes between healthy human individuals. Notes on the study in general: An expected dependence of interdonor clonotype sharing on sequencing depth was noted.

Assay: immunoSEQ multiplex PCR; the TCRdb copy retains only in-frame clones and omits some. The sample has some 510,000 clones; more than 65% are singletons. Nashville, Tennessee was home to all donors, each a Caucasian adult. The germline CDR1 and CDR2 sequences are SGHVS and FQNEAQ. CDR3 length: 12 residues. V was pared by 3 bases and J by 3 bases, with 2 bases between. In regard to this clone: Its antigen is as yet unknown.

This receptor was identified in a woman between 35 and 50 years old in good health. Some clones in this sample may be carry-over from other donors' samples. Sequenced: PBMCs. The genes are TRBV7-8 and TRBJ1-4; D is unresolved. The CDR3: CASSFPNEKLFF. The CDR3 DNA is TGTGCCAGCAGCTTCCCTAATGAAAAACTGTTTTTT.